This T cell receptor (beta chain) was captured by sequencing in a study of PD-1 blockade in classical Hodgkin lymphoma. Each patient's relapse followed autologous stem cell transplantation, and brentuximab vedotin exposure varied. Best outcomes ranged across complete response, partial response and progressive disease. Notes on the study in general: The authors excluded patients who started nivolumab under 1 year after ASCT. Baseline diversity in complete responders resembled that of newly diagnosed patients. Healthy donors reportedly exceeded newly diagnosed patients in baseline TCR diversity.

Points on this clone: Its antigen is still unknown.

The length of the CDR3 is 16 residues. Per the germline V gene, CDR1 is SGHVS and CDR2 is FQNEAQ. The V and J ends lost 5 bases and 2 bases, in that order; junction bases with no gene match: 10. Generated by immunoSEQ multiplex PCR, the TCRdb table keeps only in-frame clones and is missing some. The profile shows about 42,000 clones, 60% to 85% of them singletons. Sequenced material: peripheral blood mononuclear cells (PBMCs), taken at baseline. This chain uses TRBV7-8 with TRBJ2-5, with 8 bases matching TRBD1. The clonotype was recovered from a human donor with classical Hodgkin lymphoma. CDR3 in amino acids: CASSPGVQGAQETQYF. The DNA for the CDR3 is TGTGCCAGCAGCCCGGGGGTTCAGGGGGCACAAGAGACCCAGTACTTC.